The present entry profiles one T cell receptor beta chain with its context. Its antigen remains unknown. This CDR3 has 15 amino acids. Germline lookup yields CDR1 MNHEY and CDR2 SVGEGT. Deletions cut 7 bases from V and 1 base from J, with 14 bases between. These data come from a study of regulatory T cells in long-lasting Graves disease. General study points: TRBV28, TRBJ1-2 and TRBJ2-5 emerged as the favored segments in persistent disease. Whereas 966 public clonotypes were shared by new patients, persistent patients shared more, at some 2,900.

As for time point: newly diagnosed GD, antithyroid drugs for less than 3 months. Following extraction of RNA from PBMCs, that RNA was used to make the TCR library. Both iRepertoire HTBI primers and Arm-PCR of CDR3 regions were used to build the TCR beta libraries. TCRdb re-called the multiplex PCR reads through MiXCR, storing one row per CDR3 protein. The table includes fewer than 550,000 distinct CDR3 sequences, 16% detected once. This sample also belongs to another study, concerning T cells in Graves' hyperthyroidism and ophthalmopathy. From that second work: Graves' hyperthyroidism qualified as stable when ophthalmopathy did not progress within 18 months. First-round RT-PCR of the TCR CDR3 relied on the HTBI primer set.

The source material was peripheral blood mononuclear cells (PBMCs), sampled at new diagnosis, from a patient treated with antithyroid drugs. J is TRBJ1-3 and V is TRBV6-2 or TRBV6-3; no clear D gene. This TCR was recovered from a young woman with Graves disease. The CDR3 DNA follows: TGTGCCAGCACCCGGGTAGTGGATTCTGGAAACACCATATATTTT. It translates to CASTRVVDSGNTIYF.